These 9 T cell receptor beta chains were sequenced from one sample in a study of T-cell reconstitution after alpha-beta-depleted transplantation in children. A TCRbeta library incorporating unique molecular identifiers was prepared. TCRdb re-analysed the PCR reads in MiXCR, keeping a single row per CDR3 protein. The sample includes 700,000 to 950,000 distinct CDR3 sequences, 15% to 20% of them seen just once. Sequencing was performed on PBMCs, mostly from graft donor cells, taken 360 days after TCRalphabeta/CD19-depleted stem cell transplant. These receptors originate from a male patient under 18 who had a stem cell transplant for acute lymphoblastic leukemia, so the T cells may come from the graft donor.

This clonotype was observed once. The chain carries TRBV3-1 and TRBJ2-1; 14 positions agree with TRBD2. The CDR3 has 18 residues. Germline V gives CDR1 LGHDT, CDR2 YNNKEL (reference sequence). Losses at the gene ends were 8 bases for V and 0 bases for J; bases not matched to a gene: 9. The CDR3, as DNA: TGTGCCAGCTGTTCGTGGACTAGCGGGAGGACCTCCTACAATGAGCAGTTCTTC. Translated: CASCSWTSGRTSYNEQFF.

This clonotype was counted at least ten times. The rearrangement links TRBV5-1 to TRBJ2-7; no reliable D call. Between the trimmed V and J ends, which lost 2 bases and 4 bases, there was a span of 13 bases. The germline gives CDR1 SGHRS, CDR2 YFSETQ. The CDR3 is made up of 14 amino acids. Written as DNA, the CDR3 is TGCGCCAGCAGCTTTGACTTTGGGATATACGAGCAGTACTTC. This gives the protein CASSFDFGIYEQYF.

The genes are TRBV3-1 and TRBJ2-5; possibly TRBD1 for D (6 bases). Germline CDR1 reads LGHDT; CDR2 reads YNNKEL (reference sequence). V was cut by 0 bases and J by 5 bases, with 22 bases left in between. CDR3 length equals 18 residues. The CDR3 DNA follows: TGTGCCAGCAGCCAAGAACGGGACCACCAGGGACACTCGGAGACCCAGTACTTC. Protein product: CASSQERDHQGHSETQYF.

This clonotype has a count of ten or more. The J gene is TRBJ2-1, the V gene TRBV7-3; weak D call: TRBD2 (6 bases). Trimming shortened V by 3 bases and J by 4 bases, and 10 bases separated the two germline ends. CDR1 and CDR2 (germline): SGHTA, FQGTGA. This CDR3 has 14 residues. The CDR3 here is CASSLGLRYNEQFF. CDR3 in DNA: TGTGCCAGCAGCTTGGGACTGAGATACAATGAGCAGTTCTTC. The entire variable domain, with the rest obtained from reference TRBV7-3 and TRBJ2-1, is as follows: GAGVSQTPSNKVTEKGKYVELRCDPISGHTALYWYRQSLGQGPEFLIYFQGTGAADDSGLPNDRFFAVRPEGSVSTLKIQRTERGDSAVYLCASSLGLRYNEQFFGPGTRLTVL.

This clonotype was picked up a small number of times. This sequence joins TRBV7-3 and TRBJ1-1; 9 bases match TRBD1. The CDR3 runs 13 residues. Germline V lookup: CDR1 SGHTA, CDR2 FQGTGA. The J segment lost 10 bases and the V segment lost 4 bases, leaving 7 bases of the junction unmatched. CDR3: CASSSYRGRGAFF. In DNA form, the CDR3 reads TGTGCCAGCAGCTCCTACAGGGGGCGGGGAGCTTTCTTT.

This clonotype occurred a few times. The chain is built from TRBV5-1 and TRBJ1-1; TRBD1 is a possible D gene (5 bases). V was trimmed by 4 bases and J by 1 base, leaving 14 bases between them. In germline, CDR1 is SGHRS, CDR2 YFSETQ. The CDR3 loop spans 15 amino acids. CDR3 loop: CASSPWGRGNTEAFF. DNA for the CDR3: TGCGCCAGCAGCCCCTGGGGCAGAGGGAACACTGAAGCTTTCTTT. Full variable domain (remainder filled in from reference TRBV5-1 and TRBJ1-1): KAGVTQTPRYLIKTRGQQVTLSCSPISGHRSVSWYQQTPGQGLQFLFEYFSETQRNKGNFPGRFSGRQFSNSRSEMNVSTLELGDSALYLCASSPWGRGNTEAFFGQGTRLTVV.

The gene calls are TRBV3-1 and TRBJ2-1; perhaps TRBD2 as D (6 bases). CDR3 length: 15 amino acids. The ends were cut back, 4 bases at V and 4 bases at J, with 14 bases in the middle. Looked up from germline, CDR1 is LGHDT and CDR2 is YNNKEL (reference sequence). The CDR3 reads CASSPPAGLYNEQFF. DNA for the CDR3: TGTGCCAGCAGCCCCCCTGCGGGATTATACAATGAGCAGTTCTTC.

J is TRBJ2-1 and V is TRBV2, with 11 positions matching TRBD2. The germline V gene encodes CDR1 SNHLY and CDR2 FYNNEI. The ends lost 4 bases at V and 7 bases at J; junction bases unmatched: 9. This CDR3 comprises 16 residues. The CDR3 protein is CASSGLAGGPGNEQFF. CDR3 nucleotide sequence: TGTGCCAGCAGTGGATTAGCGGGAGGGCCGGGGAATGAGCAGTTCTTC.

In its sample, this clonotype was seen a few times. The V gene is TRBV10-3, the J gene TRBJ2-7, with a tentative D call TRBD2 (5 bases). This CDR3 is 15 amino acids long. V dropped 0 bases and J dropped 1 base, with 10 bases sitting between them. CDR1 and CDR2 from the germline V gene are ENHRY and SYGVKD. CDR3 nucleotides: TGTGCCATCAGTGAGTCGATAACGGGATCCTACGAGCAGTACTTC. It codes for CAISESITGSYEQYF.